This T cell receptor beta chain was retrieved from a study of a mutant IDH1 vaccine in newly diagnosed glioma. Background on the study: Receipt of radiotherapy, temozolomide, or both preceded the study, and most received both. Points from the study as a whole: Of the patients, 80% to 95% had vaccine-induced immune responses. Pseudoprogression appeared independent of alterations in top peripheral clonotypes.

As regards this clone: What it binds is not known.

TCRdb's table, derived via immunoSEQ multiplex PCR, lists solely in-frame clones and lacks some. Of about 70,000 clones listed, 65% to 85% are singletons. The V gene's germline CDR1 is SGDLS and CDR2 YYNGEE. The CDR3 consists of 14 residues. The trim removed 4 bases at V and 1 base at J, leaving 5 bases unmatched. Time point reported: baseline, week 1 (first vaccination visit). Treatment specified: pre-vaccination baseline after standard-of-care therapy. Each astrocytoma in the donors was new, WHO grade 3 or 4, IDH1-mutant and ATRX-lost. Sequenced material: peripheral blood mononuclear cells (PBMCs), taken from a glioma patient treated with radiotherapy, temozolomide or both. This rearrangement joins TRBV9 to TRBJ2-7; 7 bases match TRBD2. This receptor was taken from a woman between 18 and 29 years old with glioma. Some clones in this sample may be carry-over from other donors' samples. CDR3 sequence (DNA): TGTGCCAGCAGCCCAAGGACTAGTTCCTACGAGCAGTACTTC. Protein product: CASSPRTSSYEQYF.